This T cell receptor beta chain was recorded in a study of beta chain features in type 1 diabetes. Study-wide results and caveats: Individuals with type 1 diabetes displayed fewer insertions and more deletions at VDJ junctions.

The CDR3 has 12 residues. The V gene's germline CDR1 is KGHSH and CDR2 LQKENI. V was trimmed by 3 bases and J by 5 bases, leaving 7 bases between them. Expressed TCRB transcripts were sequenced after all isolated RNA was converted to cDNA. The assay was immunoSEQ multiplex PCR, and TCRdb's table has in-frame clones only and misses some. The sample contains hundreds of thousands of clones, roughly 16% of which appear only once. Markers CD45RO/CCR7/CD25/CD127/CD95/CD27 served to sort CD4+ naive, central memory, regulatory and stem cell-like memory cells. Remarks on this clone: Its antigen is undetermined.

This chain joins TRBV18 and TRBJ2-5, with D perhaps being TRBD1 or TRBD2 (5 bases each). The origin of this receptor is a man between 18 and 29 years old in good health. The sequenced material came from naive CD4+ T cells from blood. The chain's CDR3 is CASSPGTETQYF. In DNA form, the CDR3 reads TGTGCCAGCTCACCCGGGACGGAGACCCAGTACTTC.